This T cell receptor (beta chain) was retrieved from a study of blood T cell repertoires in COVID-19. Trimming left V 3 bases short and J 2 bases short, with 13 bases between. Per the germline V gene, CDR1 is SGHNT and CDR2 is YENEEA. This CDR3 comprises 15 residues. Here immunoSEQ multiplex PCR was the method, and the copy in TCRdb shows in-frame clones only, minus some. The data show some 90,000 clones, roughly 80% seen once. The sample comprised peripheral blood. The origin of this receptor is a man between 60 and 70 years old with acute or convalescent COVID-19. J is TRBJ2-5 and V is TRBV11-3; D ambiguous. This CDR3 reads CASSLFRNSQETQYF. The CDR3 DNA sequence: TGTGCCAGCAGCTTGTTCCGAAACTCACAAGAGACCCAGTACTTC.